Reported below is one T cell receptor beta chain. Its antigen remains unknown. With 4 bases clipped from V and 8 bases from J, the junction kept 18 bases outside the gene matches. CDR1 SGHNT and CDR2 YYREEE come from the germline V gene (reference sequence). CDR3 length equals 17 residues. The data originate from a study of response to subunit inactivated influenza vaccine. General study results and limits: T cells newly recruited by each seasonal influenza vaccination are few, the authors suggested.

TCRdb reprocessed the RT-PCR reads via MiXCR and lists one record per CDR3 protein. The table lists roughly 630,000 distinct CDR3 sequences, 14% of them singletons. The rearrangement joins TRBV5-4 to TRBJ2-1; 7 bases align to TRBD1. The TCR comes from a man aged 50 to 59 who received an inactivated influenza vaccine. The material was PBMCs from blood, obtained less than 15 days before vaccination. The CDR3 nucleotides read TGTGCCAGCAGCCGAACTCCTACAGGGGTGAGGGTTGATGAGCAGTTCTTC. Protein product: CASSRTPTGVRVDEQFF.